The 21 T cell receptor beta chains below were found in one sample sequenced in a study of blood T cell repertoires in COVID-19. Libraries were prepared by immunoSEQ multiplex PCR; TCRdb keeps only in-frame clonotypes and omits some of them. The data contain some 300,000 clones, about 88% of them singletons. What was sequenced was peripheral blood. The receptor set was obtained from a man aged 65 to 85 with acute or convalescent COVID-19.

This clone has only one observation. The gene calls are TRBV18 and TRBJ2-7; 12 bases agree with TRBD2. Germline trimming cut 5 bases from V and 4 bases from J; bases unmatched to any gene: 6. Germline V CDR1 and CDR2: KGHSH, LQKENI. The CDR3 totals 15 residues. The CDR3: CASSTGLAGMYEQYF. CDR3 in DNA: TGTGCCAGCTCAACCGGACTAGCGGGAATGTACGAGCAGTACTTC.

V and J are TRBV18 and TRBJ2-1; perhaps TRBD2 as D (7 bases). The V end lost 5 bases, the J end lost 5 bases, and 16 bases lay between the germline ends. CDR1 KGHSH and CDR2 LQKENI come from the germline V gene. The CDR3 spans 15 residues. CDR3 amino acids: CASSFLQGTNNEQFF. The DNA of the CDR3 is TGTGCCAGCTCATTTCTTCAGGGGACTAACAATGAGCAGTTCTTC.

The chain joins TRBV28 to TRBJ1-2; 11 nucleotides line up with TRBD1. The CDR3 covers 15 residues. V lost 3 bases, J lost 5 bases, and 5 bases stayed unmatched. Germline CDR1 MDHEN, CDR2 SYDVKM. The DNA for the CDR3 is TGTGCCAGCAGTTTTCGTGGGACAGGGGGTTATGGCTACACCTTC. It encodes CASSFRGTGGYGYTF.

The CDR3 region is CASSRQRSSNEQFF. DNA for the CDR3: TGTGCCAGCAGCCGGCAGAGGTCGAGCAATGAGCAGTTCTTC. V is TRBV3-1 (or the pseudogene TRBV3-2) and J is TRBJ2-1; D gene ambiguous. The CDR3 extends over 14 amino acids. CDR1 is LGHDT, CDR2 YNNKEL, per germline (reference sequence). Trimming removed 4 bases from V and 6 bases from J, with 13 bases in between.

The chain carries TRBV4-3 and TRBJ1-5; D may be TRBD1 (5 bases). The CDR3 is 14 residues long. CDR1 is LGHNA, CDR2 YSLEER, per germline. Trimming removed 0 bases from V and 5 bases from J, with 8 bases in between. In DNA form, the CDR3 reads TGCGCCAGCAGCCAAGATCTAGGGGATCAGCCCCAGCATTTT. Translated, it gives CASSQDLGDQPQHF.

This chain connects TRBV28 to TRBJ2-3, with a possible D match to TRBD1 (5 bases). This CDR3 contains 12 residues. Germline V gene sequence: CDR1 MDHEN, CDR2 SYDVKM. With 7 bases removed from V and 6 bases from J, the gap between germline ends came to 11 bases. The CDR3 loop is CASNSGSDTQYF. In nucleotides, the CDR3 is TGTGCCAGCAACTCAGGGTCGGATACGCAGTATTTT. Together with reference TRBV28 and TRBJ2-3, the CDR3 gives the full variable domain: DVKVTQSSRYLVKRTGEKVFLECVQDMDHENMFWYRQDPGLGLRLIYFSYDVKMKEKGDIPEGYSVSREKKERFSLILESASTNQTSMYLCASNSGSDTQYFGPGTRLTVL.

This rearrangement joins TRBV4-3 to TRBJ1-5; D is unresolved. The germline V gene encodes CDR1 LGHNA and CDR2 YSLEER. Trimming removed 0 bases from V and 7 bases from J, with 16 bases in between. The CDR3 spans 16 residues. The CDR3 protein is CASSQEWAVGDQPQHF. CDR3 in DNA: TGCGCCAGCAGCCAAGAATGGGCCGTGGGAGACCAGCCCCAGCATTTT.

The chain's CDR3 is CASSQERVYSGNTIYF. In nucleotides, the CDR3 is TGCGCCAGCAGCCAAGAGAGGGTCTACTCTGGAAACACCATATATTTT. This chain links TRBV4-3 with TRBJ1-3; D unclear. CDR3 length: 16 amino acids. Looked up from germline, CDR1 is LGHNA and CDR2 is YSLEER. The V end lost 0 bases, the J end lost 0 bases, and 9 bases lay between the germline ends.

The chain is built from TRBV4-3 and TRBJ2-1, with D perhaps TRBD1 (5 bases). CDR3 length equals 17 residues. The V gene lost 1 base and the J gene lost 0 bases, with 13 bases spanning the gap. Germline CDR1 LGHNA, CDR2 YSLEER. The CDR3 DNA follows: TGCGCCAGCAGCCAAGTCCCGGACACTTACTCCTACAATGAGCAGTTCTTC. Its translation is CASSQVPDTYSYNEQFF.

The chain recombines TRBV3-1 (or the pseudogene TRBV3-2) with TRBJ1-5; D is undetermined. V was shortened by 0 bases and J by 5 bases, with 20 bases between the two germline ends. The CDR3 extends over 18 amino acids. CDR1 LGHDT and CDR2 YNNKEL come from the germline V gene (reference sequence). The CDR3 nucleotides read TGTGCCAGCAGCCAAGAGACGTGTAGAGAGGGCTGGTATCAGCCCCAGCATTTT. This codes for CASSQETCREGWYQPQHF.

The CDR3 reads CASSTPGGRHEQYF. CDR3 coding DNA: TGTGCCAGCAGTACCCCGGGAGGGAGACACGAGCAGTACTTC. The chain uses TRBV25-1 and TRBJ2-7; 8 bases are a match to TRBD2. J was trimmed by 5 bases and V by 5 bases; bases with no gene match: 8. This CDR3 spans 14 amino acids. The germline V gene encodes CDR1 MGHDK and CDR2 SYGVNS.

This sequence joins TRBV7-2 and TRBJ1-6; maybe TRBD1 (6 bases). This CDR3 has 12 residues. Trimming left V 5 bases short and J 11 bases short, with 10 bases between. Germline loops: CDR1 SGHTA, CDR2 FQGNSA. The CDR3 loop is CASSTGFAPLHF. As DNA, the CDR3 is TGTGCCAGCAGCACAGGGTTCGCACCCCTCCACTTT.

The chain couples TRBV4-1 to TRBJ1-6, with D perhaps TRBD1 (5 bases). The CDR3 has 16 residues. Deletions cut 1 base from V and 7 bases from J, with 14 bases between. Per the germline V gene, CDR1 is MGHRA and CDR2 is YSYEKL. As DNA, the CDR3 is TGCGCCAGCAGCCAAGGGCAGGGACTGTTCAATTCACCCCTCCACTTT. Translation: CASSQGQGLFNSPLHF.

The chain has TRBV6-2 or TRBV6-3 and TRBJ1-2; unclear D gene. CDR3 length: 11 amino acids. V dropped 4 bases and J dropped 7 bases, with 7 bases sitting between them. Per germline, CDR1 MNHEY and CDR2 SVGEGT. CDR3 region: CASSFGLGYTF. Here the CDR3 DNA reads TGTGCCAGCAGTTTTGGCCTTGGCTACACCTTC.

Notes on this clone: At one end the junction does not follow the germline gene, possibly because of a read error. The rearrangement joins TRBV6-5 to TRBJ1-2, with TRBD1 matching 10 bases. Germline V gene sequence: CDR1 MNHEY, CDR2 SVGAGI. This CDR3 has 13 amino acids. The CDR3 is CASSYSPGQGLSF. CDR3 DNA sequence: TGTGCCAGCAGTTACTCGCCGGGACAGGGGCTTTCCTTC.

This chain connects TRBV3-1 (or the pseudogene TRBV3-2) to TRBJ2-5; 7 nucleotides align to TRBD1. CDR3 length: 14 amino acids. Losses at the gene ends were 6 bases for V and 3 bases for J; bases not matched to a gene: 7. Germline-derived CDR1 and CDR2 are LGHDT and YNNKEL (reference sequence). The CDR3 loop reads CASSTGTAEETQYF. The DNA for the CDR3 is TGTGCCAGCAGTACCGGGACAGCCGAAGAGACCCAGTACTTC.

This chain uses TRBV19 with TRBJ1-5; 12 bases line up with TRBD1. Per germline, CDR1 LNHDA and CDR2 SQIVND (reference sequence). The CDR3 consists of 15 residues. J gave up 9 bases and V 4 bases, and 7 bases lay outside the gene matches. The chain's CDR3 is CASSSTGTGGSPQHF. The CDR3 DNA sequence: TGTGCCAGTAGTAGTACCGGGACAGGGGGCTCGCCCCAGCATTTT.

J is TRBJ1-2 and V is TRBV5-1; TRBD1 agrees at 8 bases. Germline CDR1 SGHRS, CDR2 YFSETQ. With V trimmed by 2 bases and J by 8 bases, 8 bases remained unmatched. The CDR3 is 14 residues long. The CDR3 region is CASSFSSTGEGYTF. The CDR3 DNA follows: TGCGCCAGCAGCTTTTCGTCGACAGGGGAAGGCTACACCTTC.

This rearrangement joins TRBV30 to TRBJ1-4, with D possibly matching TRBD1 (5 bases). The CDR3 contains 19 residues. CDR1 and CDR2 from the germline V gene are GTSNPN and SVGIG (reference sequence). V lost 0 bases to trimming and J lost 8 bases, with 28 bases between them. The CDR3: CAWSVWGRRSGSTGEKLFF. CDR3 DNA: TGTGCCTGGAGTGTTTGGGGCAGGCGCAGTGGATCGACCGGGGAAAAACTGTTTTTT.

V usage is TRBV10-3 and J usage is TRBJ2-5; D possibly corresponds to TRBD2 (7 bases). This CDR3 is built from 14 residues. V lost 2 bases to trimming and J lost 1 base, with 8 bases between them. The germline V gene encodes CDR1 ENHRY and CDR2 SYGVKD. In DNA form, the CDR3 reads TGTGCCATCAGTGAGGGGGGGGCCCAAGAGACCCAGTACTTC. Encoded protein: CAISEGGAQETQYF.

The rearrangement joins TRBV7-8 to TRBJ2-5, with 7 bases identical to TRBD1. Unmatched junction bases numbered 3, after V lost 5 bases and J lost 3 bases. This CDR3 has 13 amino acids. Germline V gene sequence: CDR1 SGHVS, CDR2 FQNEAQ. The CDR3 bases are TGTGCCAGCAGCCGGGGACAGAAAGAGACCCAGTACTTC. Encoded protein: CASSRGQKETQYF.